This is a list of T cell receptor beta chains from one sample in a study of cytomegalovirus exposure and HLA in healthy donors. Produced via immunoSEQ multiplex PCR; TCRdb's table is partial and in-frame only. The data show 150,000 to 200,000 clones, roughly 80% seen once. Sequencing input: PBMCs. The source is a man aged 50 to 60 in good health and CMV-seronegative. The CDR3 runs from the conserved cysteine through the conserved F or W. A D gene is named only where the DNA matches it firmly. Clone size is shown for a subset of rows, as once, few, many or a class of expanded clone.

d_call j_call v_call clone_size cdr3_nt cdr3_aa
. TRBJ1-2 TRBV12-5 once TGTGCTAGTGGTTTGGTACTGCCGGGAGCTTATGGCTACACCTTC CASGLVLPGAYGYTF
. TRBJ1-3 TRBV10-3 . TGTGCCATCAGGAACTCGGACAAAATCTCTGGAAACACCATATATTTT CAIRNSDKISGNTIYF
TRBD2 TRBJ2-3 TRBV2 few TGTGCCAGCAGTGAAGGACCGGGAGGGGATACGCAGTATTTT CASSEGPGGDTQYF
TRBD1 TRBJ1-5 TRBV4-1 . TGCGCCAGCAGCCAAGAGGGACAGGGCCGTTATAGCAATCAGCCCCAGCATTTT CASSQEGQGRYSNQPQHF
. TRBJ2-7 TRBV1 . TGCACCAGCAGCCAAAAAGGAGGCGCCTACGAGCAGTACTTC CTSSQKGGAYEQYF
TRBD1 TRBJ1-2 TRBV5-1 . TGCGCCAGCAGCCAAGGGTCGCAGGGGGGCTATGGCTACACCTTC CASSQGSQGGYGYTF
. TRBJ2-2 TRBV4-1 . TGCGCCAGCAGCCACTACGTAACCGGGGAGCTGTTTTTT CASSHYVTGELFF
. TRBJ2-7 TRBV4-3 . TGCGCCAGCAGCCCCAACTGGGGCAGTTCCTACGAGCAGTACTTC CASSPNWGSSYEQYF
TRBD1 TRBJ1-2 TRBV6-5 . TGTGCCAGCAGTTACTCAGGACAGGGGGAGGGCTATGGCTACACCTTC CASSYSGQGEGYGYTF
. TRBJ1-2 TRBV6-5 . TGTGCCAGCAGTTACTCCCTAGACAGTTTCGGTGGCTACACCTTC CASSYSLDSFGGYTF
. TRBJ2-6 TRBV4-1 once TGCGCCAGCAGCCCACTCCGAAGGGCCAACGTCCTGACTTTC CASSPLRRANVLTF
. TRBJ2-7 TRBV10-2 . TGCGCCAGCAGGATGGGGGGTACTAGGGGAGAGCAGTACTTC CASRMGGTRGEQYF
TRBD2 TRBJ2-1 TRBV29-1 . TGCAGCCCCCGGATCGGGGGGGCTGGAAATGAGCAGTTCTTC CSPRIGGAGNEQFF
TRBD1 TRBJ1-2 TRBV14 once TGTGCCAGCAGTCGACAGGGTGCCTATGGCTACACCTTC CASSRQGAYGYTF
TRBD1 TRBJ1-2 TRBV29-1 . TGCAGCGTTGACTACAGGGGACATGGCTACACCTTC CSVDYRGHGYTF
. TRBJ1-1 TRBV18 . TGTGCCAGCTCACCCTTATCTAGGGAAGCTTTCTTT CASSPLSREAFF
TRBD1 TRBJ1-5 TRBV19 . TGTGCCAGTAGTATAGTCGGGACAGGGGGAAGTCAGCCCCAGCATTTT CASSIVGTGGSQPQHF
TRBD1 TRBJ2-1 TRBV4-3 . TGCGCCAGCAGCCAGATGGGCCTGGGACAGGGGGCCTACAATGAGCAGTTCTTC CASSQMGLGQGAYNEQFF
. TRBJ2-7 TRBV29-1 . TGCAGCGTCACAGGCCAGACCTACGAGCAGTACTTC CSVTGQTYEQYF
TRBD1 TRBJ2-5 TRBV5-1 . TGCGCCAGCAGCTTGGATTCAGGGGGCCCGGAGACCCAGTACTTC CASSLDSGGPETQYF
. TRBJ2-1 TRBV29-1 . TGCAGCCAGTCGACAGTATCCTACAATGAGCAGTTCTTC CSQSTVSYNEQFF
. TRBJ1-2 TRBV9 . TGTGCCAGCTCTGCGGGGGAGGTCGACTATGGCTACACCTTC CASSAGEVDYGYTF
. TRBJ1-4 TRBV30 . TGTGCCTGGAGGAAAGGGGGGGCTAATGAAAAACTGTTTTTT CAWRKGGANEKLFF
. TRBJ2-5 TRBV5-1 . TGCGCCAGCAGCTTGGGGCCCCTGGAGGGAAGGGAGACCCAGTACTTC CASSLGPLEGRETQYF
. TRBJ2-3 TRBV19 . TGTGCCAGTAGTATCTCTCCTAGCGCGGGCACAGATACGCAGTATTTT CASSISPSAGTDTQYF
. TRBJ1-1 TRBV27 . TGTGCCAGCAGTTTATCTCCAGGGAAGGTGGCTGAAGCTTTCTTT CASSLSPGKVAEAFF
. TRBJ2-3 TRBV5-6 . TGTGCCAGCAGCTTGGTTCTCGCAGGGGGGAGTGCAGATACGCAGTATTTT CASSLVLAGGSADTQYF
. TRBJ1-6 TRBV11-2 few TGTGCCAGCAGCACGAGGGGGACGGGAAATTCACCCCTCCACTTT CASSTRGTGNSPLHF
TRBD2 TRBJ2-1 TRBV14 . TGTGCCAGCAGCCGGATGGGGGGGTTGTCCTACAATGAGCAGTTCTTC CASSRMGGLSYNEQFF
. TRBJ1-1 TRBV19 . TGTGCCAGTGCCCCCGGGACAATAGGGAGTACTGAAGCTTTCTTT CASAPGTIGSTEAFF
. TRBJ2-7 TRBV28 few TGTGCCAGCAGTTTTTTTCAGGGCTCCTACGAGCAGTACTTC CASSFFQGSYEQYF
. TRBJ1-5 TRBV18 . TGTGCCAGCTCACCATCTCGAGATCAGCCCCAGCATTTT CASSPSRDQPQHF
. TRBJ1-2 TRBV7-9 once TGTGCCAGCAGCTCGGGACTTGTACCAAACTGTGGCTACACCTTC CASSSGLVPNCGYTF
. TRBJ1-2 TRBV5-8 . TGTGCCAGCACCCCGGGGGTTCGGGCAGGCTATGGCTACACCTTC CASTPGVRAGYGYTF
. TRBJ2-2 TRBV7-9 . TGTGCCAGCAGCTCGGGCGGGCCCGGGGAGCTGTTTTTT CASSSGGPGELFF
. TRBJ1-1 TRBV19 . TGTGCCAGTAGTAGAGCCGGGGGGCTTACCACTGAAGCTTTCTTT CASSRAGGLTTEAFF
TRBD1 TRBJ1-2 TRBV19 . TGTGCCAGTAGTACCGACAGGGTCAACTATGGCTACACCTTC CASSTDRVNYGYTF
TRBD1 TRBJ2-7 TRBV28 . TGTGCCAGCAGTTCGGCCGGGACAGGGATTGTAGAGCAGTACTTC CASSSAGTGIVEQYF
TRBD1 TRBJ2-2 TRBV7-6 . TGTGCCAGCAGCTCCGACAGGGGGCGCGCCACCGGGGAGCTGTTTTTT CASSSDRGRATGELFF
. TRBJ1-6 TRBV7-2 few TGTGCCAGCAGACCAGACAGTATAAATTCACCCCTCCACTTT CASRPDSINSPLHF
. TRBJ2-6 TRBV5-1 . TGCGCCAGCAGCTTGAACCAGGCTGGGGCCAACGTCCTGACTTTC CASSLNQAGANVLTF